One T cell receptor beta chain is described in this entry. V lost 3 bases to trimming and J lost 6 bases; unmatched junction nucleotides: 10. The CDR3 covers 15 residues. Germline loops: CDR1 SGHNT, CDR2 YYREEE (reference sequence). This record comes from a study of blood T cell repertoires in COVID-19. Study context: Spain, Italy and the United States supplied samples that represented acute and convalescent COVID-19. T cells, B-cell-depleted T cells, or PBMCs supplied cDNA or gDNA.

Original processing methods: Estimated nucleated cell counts came from reference gene primer amplification. TCRdb keeps only in-frame clones here, not all; method: immunoSEQ multiplex PCR. Clonal size and the V and J genes are those of that table, whereas D and trimming came from the DNA. The sample records about 320,000 clones, 65% to 90% being singletons. Source material: peripheral blood. The J gene is TRBJ1-2, the V gene TRBV5-4; 8 nucleotides agree with TRBD1. The receptor was isolated from a human donor in a cohort sampled during active COVID-19. The CDR3 nucleotides are TGTGCCAGCAGCTGGATGTCAGGGGGCGACCATGGCTACACCTTC. It specifies CASSWMSGGDHGYTF.